The rows below give T cell receptor beta chains drawn from one sample of a study of T cell changes during pregnancy in multiple sclerosis. Profiling relied on immunoSEQ multiplex PCR, and the TCRdb table lists in-frame clones only, not all of them. The repertoire holds approximately 65,000 clones, with around 97% as singletons. Sequencing was performed on CD8+ T cells from peripheral blood mononuclear cells, taken after pregnancy. Receptor source: a female donor with multiple sclerosis, enrolled in a pregnancy study. Each CDR3 is given with its conserved first and last residue. D genes are given only for firm matches. The size of a clone is reported for some rows only, either as once, few or many, or as a class for expanded clones.

d_gene,j_gene,len,abundance,v_gene,CDR3aa,CDR3nt
NA,TRBJ2-2,14,NA,TRBV28,CASSGAFHPGELFF,TGTGCCAGCTCTGGGGCATTTCACCCCGGGGAGCTGTTTTTT
TRBD1,TRBJ2-5,16,NA,TRBV2,CASMTGEFRGQETQYF,TGTGCCAGCATGACAGGGGAGTTTAGGGGCCAAGAGACCCAGTACTTC
TRBD2,TRBJ2-7,19,NA,TRBV5-1,CASSLEGASGSDLSYEQYF,TGCGCCAGCAGCTTGGAGGGTGCTAGCGGGAGTGATCTGTCCTACGAGCAGTACTTC
NA,TRBJ1-2,13,NA,TRBV27,CASSFTGLGGYTF,TGTGCCAGCAGTTTCACGGGACTGGGTGGCTACACCTTC
TRBD2,TRBJ2-7,15,NA,TRBV7-9,CASSLGSGSLGEQYF,TGTGCCAGCAGCTTAGGAAGCGGGAGCTTGGGGGAGCAGTACTTC
NA,TRBJ1-2,13,NA,TRBV7-9,CASSLDSNYGYTF,TGTGCCAGCAGCTTAGACTCTAACTATGGCTACACCTTC
TRBD2,TRBJ2-7,14,NA,TRBV7-2,CASSPGLAGIEQYF,TGTGCCAGCAGCCCGGGACTAGCGGGAATCGAGCAGTACTTC
TRBD1,TRBJ2-7,15,NA,TRBV9,CASSGGQGVGYEQYF,TGTGCCAGCAGCGGCGGACAGGGGGTCGGCTACGAGCAGTACTTC
TRBD1,TRBJ1-1,13,NA,TRBV5-5,CASSFGQGTEAFF,TGTGCCAGCAGCTTTGGACAGGGCACTGAAGCTTTCTTT
TRBD2,TRBJ2-3,17,NA,TRBV7-9,CASSTQEGLADGDTQYF,TGTGCCAGCAGCACCCAGGAGGGACTAGCGGACGGAGATACGCAGTATTTT
TRBD2,TRBJ2-5,14,NA,TRBV30,CAWSTGLGKETQYF,TGTGCCTGGAGTACGGGACTAGGGAAAGAGACCCAGTACTTC
NA,TRBJ2-1,12,NA,TRBV25-1,CASSPSFREQFF,TGTGCCAGCAGTCCCTCCTTCCGGGAGCAGTTCTTC
TRBD2,TRBJ2-7,14,NA,TRBV7-9,CASTLSGSPYEQYF,TGTGCCAGCACCTTAAGCGGGAGCCCATACGAGCAGTACTTC
TRBD2,TRBJ2-1,14,NA,TRBV19,CASTAGSGSNEQFF,TGTGCCAGTACTGCTGGGAGCGGGAGCAATGAGCAGTTCTTC
TRBD1,TRBJ2-7,11,few,TRBV18,CASSTGSEQYF,TGTGCCAGCTCGACAGGGTCCGAGCAGTACTTC
TRBD1,TRBJ1-1,18,NA,TRBV7-8,CASSLEVTGGVMNTEAFF,TGTGCCAGCAGCCTAGAGGTCACAGGGGGCGTTATGAACACTGAAGCTTTCTTT
NA,TRBJ1-2,19,NA,TRBV2,CASSEFPAVTGSANYGYTF,TGTGCCAGCAGTGAATTCCCTGCGGTCACAGGCTCAGCTAACTATGGCTACACCTTC
TRBD2,TRBJ2-1,15,NA,TRBV19,CASKISSGNHNEQFF,TGTGCCAGTAAGATCTCTAGCGGGAATCACAATGAGCAGTTCTTC
TRBD1,TRBJ2-7,15,NA,TRBV9,CASSPGGQGATEQYF,TGTGCCAGCAGCCCAGGGGGACAGGGGGCTACCGAGCAGTACTTC
TRBD1,TRBJ2-3,15,NA,TRBV5-6,CASSSFGQGDNTQYF,TGTGCCAGCAGCTCTTTCGGACAGGGGGATAATACGCAGTATTTT
NA,TRBJ2-2,16,NA,TRBV7-9,CASSLESRGYTGELFF,TGTGCCAGCAGCTTAGAGTCTAGGGGTTACACCGGGGAGCTGTTTTTT
TRBD2,TRBJ2-2,15,NA,TRBV29-1,CSVEGSGDFTGELFF,TGCAGCGTTGAAGGTAGCGGGGACTTCACCGGGGAGCTGTTTTTT
TRBD2,TRBJ2-1,19,NA,TRBV28,CASSLVGLAGGGSYNEQFF,TGTGCCAGCAGCTTGGTCGGACTAGCGGGAGGTGGCTCCTACAATGAGCAGTTCTTC
TRBD2,TRBJ2-7,16,NA,TRBV19,CASSNPGTSGNYEQYF,TGTGCCAGTAGTAACCCCGGGACTAGCGGGAATTACGAGCAGTACTTC
NA,TRBJ2-2,18,NA,TRBV4-1,CASSQRQVSPTNTGELFF,TGCGCCAGCAGCCAGAGGCAAGTGAGCCCCACGAACACCGGGGAGCTGTTTTTT
NA,TRBJ2-3,17,medium-sized,TRBV27,CASSLLGQGGSTDTQYF,TGTGCCAGCAGTTTATTGGGCCAGGGAGGTAGCACAGATACGCAGTATTTT
TRBD1,TRBJ1-3,15,NA,TRBV10-1,CASAHRGSSGNTIYF,TGCGCCAGCGCCCACAGGGGGAGCTCTGGAAACACCATATATTTT
NA,TRBJ1-5,15,NA,TRBV27,CASSLTGTSGEPQHF,TGTGCCAGCAGTCTGACCGGGACCTCGGGGGAGCCCCAGCATTTT
TRBD2,TRBJ2-5,15,NA,TRBV7-2,CASSYGLAGAETQYF,TGTGCCAGCAGCTACGGACTAGCGGGAGCTGAGACCCAGTACTTC
TRBD1,TRBJ1-1,14,NA,TRBV5-1,CASSLNRGLPEAFF,TGCGCCAGCAGCTTAAACAGGGGGCTTCCTGAAGCTTTCTTT
NA,TRBJ1-2,13,NA,TRBV19,CASSAINIDGYTF,TGTGCCAGTAGTGCCATAAACATTGATGGCTACACCTTC
TRBD2,TRBJ2-1,16,once,TRBV27,CASSLWTSGGTNEQFF,TGTGCCAGCAGTTTATGGACTAGCGGGGGGACCAATGAGCAGTTCTTC
TRBD2,TRBJ2-7,16,NA,TRBV11-2,CASSPGLVGAGYEQYF,TGTGCCAGCAGCCCGGGACTAGTCGGTGCGGGGTACGAGCAGTACTTC
TRBD2,TRBJ2-7,15,NA,TRBV11-3,CASSLFKREDDEQYF,TGTGCCAGCAGCTTATTTAAGCGGGAGGATGACGAGCAGTACTTC
NA,TRBJ2-5,14,once,TRBV7-2,CASSLDGGPETQYF,TGTGCCAGCAGCTTAGACGGAGGGCCGGAGACCCAGTACTTC
NA,TRBJ2-3,15,NA,TRBV27,CASSLGSYPTDTQYF,TGTGCCAGCAGCCTCGGGAGCTACCCCACAGATACGCAGTATTTT
NA,TRBJ2-1,14,once,TRBV7-9,CASGDTYSYNEQFF,TGTGCCAGCGGTGACACCTACTCCTACAATGAGCAGTTCTTC
NA,TRBJ2-7,14,NA,TRBV5-1,CASSEEGQTYEQYF,TGCGCCAGCAGCGAAGAGGGACAAACCTACGAGCAGTACTTC
TRBD1,TRBJ2-7,15,NA,TRBV14,CASSHSTGTEYEQYF,TGTGCCAGCAGCCATTCCACCGGGACAGAGTACGAGCAGTACTTC
TRBD2,TRBJ2-5,18,NA,TRBV7-7,CASSLDTSGREPQETQYF,TGTGCTAGCAGCTTAGACACTAGCGGGAGAGAGCCCCAAGAGACCCAGTACTTC
TRBD1,TRBJ2-7,15,NA,TRBV6-5,CASSYLGQGADEQYF,TGTGCCAGCAGTTACCTCGGACAGGGGGCAGACGAGCAGTACTTC
TRBD1,TRBJ2-7,13,once,TRBV2,CATKGQGPYEQYF,TGTGCCACCAAAGGACAGGGGCCCTACGAGCAGTACTTC
TRBD1,TRBJ2-2,16,NA,TRBV29-1,CSVESPGTGGLGELFF,TGCAGCGTTGAAAGCCCCGGGACAGGGGGCCTCGGGGAGCTGTTTTTT
NA,TRBJ1-4,12,NA,TRBV10-2,CASSESAGFQFF,TGCGCCAGCAGTGAGTCGGCTGGTTTTCAGTTTTTT
NA,TRBJ2-3,14,once,TRBV4-1,CASSQVSSQDTQYF,TGCGCCAGCAGCCAAGTCTCGAGTCAAGATACGCAGTATTTT
NA,TRBJ1-1,15,NA,TRBV13,CASSPSATGFNEAFF,TGTGCCAGCAGCCCCTCCGCCACAGGGTTTAATGAAGCTTTCTTT
NA,TRBJ2-3,13,NA,TRBV9,CASTGGSPDTQYF,TGTGCCAGCACCGGGGGATCCCCGGACACGCAGTATTTT
NA,TRBJ2-1,14,NA,TRBV2,CASREGTRSGEQFF,TGTGCCAGCAGAGAGGGAACCAGATCCGGGGAGCAGTTCTTC
TRBD2,TRBJ2-7,15,NA,TRBV30,CAWSQEGTSAYEQYF,TGTGCCTGGAGTCAGGAGGGGACTAGCGCCTACGAGCAGTACTTC
NA,TRBJ2-1,13,NA,TRBV19,CASSSGPYNEQFF,TGTGCCAGTAGTAGTGGGCCCTACAATGAGCAGTTCTTC
NA,TRBJ2-5,16,NA,TRBV27,CASSLSPAGPHETQYF,TGTGCCAGCAGTTTATCCCCGGCAGGGCCTCACGAGACCCAGTACTTC
TRBD2,TRBJ2-3,16,NA,TRBV9,CASSPRAGGVTDTQYF,TGTGCCAGCAGCCCGAGAGCGGGAGGCGTGACAGATACGCAGTATTTT
TRBD2,TRBJ2-7,15,NA,TRBV7-7,CASSLAPGTSYEQYF,TGTGCTAGCAGCTTAGCCCCCGGGACTAGCTACGAGCAGTACTTC
TRBD2,TRBJ2-7,16,NA,TRBV4-1,CASSQEGLAGEREQYF,TGCGCCAGCAGCCAAGAAGGCCTAGCGGGAGAGAGGGAGCAGTACTTC
NA,TRBJ2-1,15,NA,TRBV4-3,CASSQDQRAYNEQFF,TGCGCCAGCAGCCAAGACCAGCGGGCATACAATGAGCAGTTCTTC
NA,TRBJ2-7,14,NA,TRBV6-1,CASSSLRSIYEQYF,TGTGCCAGCAGTAGCCTTCGTTCGATCTACGAGCAGTACTTC
TRBD2,TRBJ2-5,15,NA,TRBV13,CASSLAGGLQETQYF,TGTGCCAGCAGCTTAGCGGGAGGGCTACAAGAGACCCAGTACTTC